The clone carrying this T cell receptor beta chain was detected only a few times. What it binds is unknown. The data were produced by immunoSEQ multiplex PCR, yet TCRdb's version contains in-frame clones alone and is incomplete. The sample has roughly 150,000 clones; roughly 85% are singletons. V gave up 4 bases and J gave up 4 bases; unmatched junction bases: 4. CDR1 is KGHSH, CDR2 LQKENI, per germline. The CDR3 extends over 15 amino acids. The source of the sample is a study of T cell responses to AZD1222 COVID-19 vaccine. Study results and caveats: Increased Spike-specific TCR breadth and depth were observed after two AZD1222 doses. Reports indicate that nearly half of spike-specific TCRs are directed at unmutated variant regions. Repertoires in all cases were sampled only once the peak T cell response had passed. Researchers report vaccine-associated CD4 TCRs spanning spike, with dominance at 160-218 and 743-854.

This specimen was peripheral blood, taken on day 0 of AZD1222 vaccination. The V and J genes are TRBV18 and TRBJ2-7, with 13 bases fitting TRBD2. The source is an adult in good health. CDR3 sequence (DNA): TGTGCCAGCTCACGGACTAGCGGGAGCGTGTACGAGCAGTACTTC. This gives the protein CASSRTSGSVYEQYF.